In its sample, the clone carrying this T cell receptor beta chain was seen a few times. As yet, its antigen is unknown. TCRdb reprocessed the 5' RACE reads via MiXCR and lists one record per CDR3 protein. Seen here are roughly 580,000 distinct CDR3 sequences, approximately 18% observed once, and the top ten hold 12%. These data belong to a study of T-cell memory formation after mild COVID-19. Turning to the study itself: Most TCR clusters belonged to a single donor.

Trimming left V 0 bases short and J 7 bases short, with 16 bases between. This CDR3 region has 16 residues. Germline assignment: CDR1 LGHNA and CDR2 YSLEER. General study findings and limits: Contracting clones from day 15 to 85 showed balanced CD4/CD8; later expanders favored CD4+. Detection of some responders pre-infection suggested pre-existing cross-reactive memory T cells participated.

The material sequenced was PBMCs or a T cell subset sorted from them (not recorded which). This chain uses TRBV4-3 with TRBJ1-5, with D unresolved. The TCR sequence derives from an adult woman who had mild COVID-19 (a few samples of this study predate the infection). Cell type and time point are not known. Written as DNA, the CDR3 is TGCGCCAGCAGCCAAGATTTAGGGAATATGCGACAGCCCCAGCATTTT. Protein product: CASSQDLGNMRQPQHF.